The source of this TCR beta chain is a study of shared clonotypes between healthy human individuals. Per the original methods: Junction-only sequences without quality scores came from ImmunoSEQ, so filtering differed. Assay: immunoSEQ multiplex PCR; the TCRdb copy retains only in-frame clones and omits some. The D gene and trimming were derived from the DNA, and the V and J assignments and clone size from that table. Of 950,000 to 1,300,000 clones in the sample, roughly 80% are singletons; the top ten hold 1.4%. The CDR3 is made up of 15 amino acids. From germline, CDR1 is SGDLS and CDR2 YYNGEE. The germline V and J ends were trimmed by 3 bases and 3 bases, with 10 bases remaining between them.

J is TRBJ1-6 and V is TRBV9; D gene ambiguous. The receptor comes from a man aged 18 to 29 in good health. Sequences were obtained from memory CD4+ T cells sorted from blood. As for subset: CD45RA-negative fraction. The CDR3 sequence is CASSARTDYNSPLHF. The CDR3 region has the DNA TGTGCCAGCAGCGCCCGAACGGACTATAATTCACCCCTCCACTTT.